This TCR beta chain was found in a study of T cells in Graves' hyperthyroidism and ophthalmopathy. Germline CDR1 and CDR2: MDHEN and SYDVKM. The CDR3 covers 16 residues. The V end was cut by 5 bases, the J end by 5 bases, with 21 bases between. This clonotype has a count of ten or more. Amplification of TCR beta CDR3 regions used RNA as the template. HTBI primers were employed in a first-round RT-PCR of the TCR CDR3. TCRdb redid the calling of the multiplex PCR reads with MiXCR, one entry per CDR3 protein. The sample consists of over 200,000 distinct CDR3 sequences, 14% to 15% of them appearing once. The authors obtained PBMCs from over 7.5 ml of fresh peripheral blood.

Sequencing was carried out using blood. The receptor comes from a woman between 40 and 55 years old with Graves' hyperthyroidism that later progressed to Graves' ophthalmopathy. The chain employs TRBV28 and TRBJ1-1; no clear D. The chain's CDR3 is CASSLIQAGPKTEAFF. In DNA, the CDR3 is TGTGCCAGCAGTCTCATTCAGGCGGGTCCAAAAACTGAAGCTTTCTTT.